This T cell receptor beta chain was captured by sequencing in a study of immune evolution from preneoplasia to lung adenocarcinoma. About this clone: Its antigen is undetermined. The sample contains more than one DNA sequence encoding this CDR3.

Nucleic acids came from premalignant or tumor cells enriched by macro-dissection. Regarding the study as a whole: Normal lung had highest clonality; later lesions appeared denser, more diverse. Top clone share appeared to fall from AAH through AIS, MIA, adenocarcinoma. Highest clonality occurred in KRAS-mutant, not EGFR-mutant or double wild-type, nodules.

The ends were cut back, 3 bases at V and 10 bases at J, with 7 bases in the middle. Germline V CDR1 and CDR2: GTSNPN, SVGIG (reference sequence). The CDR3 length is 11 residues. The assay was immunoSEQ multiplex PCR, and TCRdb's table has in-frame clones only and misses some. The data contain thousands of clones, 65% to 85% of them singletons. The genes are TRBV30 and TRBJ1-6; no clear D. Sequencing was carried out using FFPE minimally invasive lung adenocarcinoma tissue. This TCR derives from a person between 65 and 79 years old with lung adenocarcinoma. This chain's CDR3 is CAWRRRSPLHF. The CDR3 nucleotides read TGTGCCTGGAGGAGGCGATCACCCCTCCACTTT.